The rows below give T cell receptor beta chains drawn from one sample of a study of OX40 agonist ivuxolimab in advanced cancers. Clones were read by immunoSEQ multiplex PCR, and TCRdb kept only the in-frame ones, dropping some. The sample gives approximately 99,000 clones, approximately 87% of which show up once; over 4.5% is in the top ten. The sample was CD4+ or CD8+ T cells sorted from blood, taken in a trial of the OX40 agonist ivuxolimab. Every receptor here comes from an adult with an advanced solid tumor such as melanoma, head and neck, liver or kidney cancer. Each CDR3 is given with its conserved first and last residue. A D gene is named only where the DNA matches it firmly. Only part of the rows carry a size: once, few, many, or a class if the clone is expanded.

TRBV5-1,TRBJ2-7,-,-,CASSENYEQYF,TGCGCCAGCAGCGAAAACTACGAGCAGTACTTC
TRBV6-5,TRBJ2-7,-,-,CASSYGTSYEQYF,TGTGCCAGCAGTTACGGGACCTCCTACGAGCAGTACTTC
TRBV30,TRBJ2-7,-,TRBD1,CAWSRTGGEQYF,TGTGCCTGGAGCCGGACAGGAGGCGAGCAGTACTTC
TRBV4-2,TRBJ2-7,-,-,CASSPNGATGSYEQYF,TGTGCCAGCAGCCCCAACGGGGCTACTGGCTCCTACGAGCAGTACTTC
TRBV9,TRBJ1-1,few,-,CASSVVASTEAFF,TGTGCCAGCAGCGTAGTCGCTAGCACTGAAGCTTTCTTT
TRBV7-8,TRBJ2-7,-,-,CASSSYGLVYEQYF,TGTGCCAGCAGCTCCTACGGACTGGTGTACGAGCAGTACTTC
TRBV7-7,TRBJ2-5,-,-,CASSLGGSSQETQYF,TGTGCTAGCAGCTTAGGGGGGAGTAGCCAAGAGACCCAGTACTTC
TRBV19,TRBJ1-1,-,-,CASSIGRWNTEAFF,TGTGCCAGTAGTATAGGACGGTGGAACACTGAAGCTTTCTTT
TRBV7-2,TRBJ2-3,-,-,CASSLANTDTQYF,TGTGCCAGCAGCTTAGCCAACACAGATACGCAGTATTTT
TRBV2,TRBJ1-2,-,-,CASSAVGLNYGYTF,TGTGCCAGCAGTGCGGTGGGCCTTAACTATGGCTACACCTTC
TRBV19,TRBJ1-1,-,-,CASSRRGNTEAFF,TGTGCCAGTAGTCGACGGGGGAACACTGAAGCTTTCTTT
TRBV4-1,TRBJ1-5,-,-,CASSQDLWRPSARQPQHF,TGCGCCAGCAGCCAAGATCTTTGGAGGCCCTCTGCCCGGCAGCCCCAGCATTTT
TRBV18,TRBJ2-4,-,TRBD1,CASSGDRAAKNIQYF,TGTGCCAGCTCAGGGGACAGGGCGGCCAAAAACATTCAGTACTTC
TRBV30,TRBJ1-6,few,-,CAWSVGPASPLHF,TGTGCCTGGAGTGTAGGACCGGCGTCACCCCTCCACTTT
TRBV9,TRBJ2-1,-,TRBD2,CASSPRGAGAYNEQFF,TGTGCCAGCAGCCCCCGGGGAGCGGGGGCCTACAATGAGCAGTTCTTC
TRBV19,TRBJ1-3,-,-,CASSMVQGLGGNTIYF,TGTGCCAGTAGTATGGTCCAGGGTCTCGGAGGAAACACCATATATTTT
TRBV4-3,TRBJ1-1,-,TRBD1,CASSQARGHTEAFF,TGCGCCAGCAGCCAGGCCAGGGGGCACACTGAAGCTTTCTTT
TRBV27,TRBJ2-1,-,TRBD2,CASSLVLVAGGPGNEQFF,TGTGCCAGCAGTTTAGTCTTAGTAGCGGGAGGGCCGGGCAATGAGCAGTTCTTC
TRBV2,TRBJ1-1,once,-,CASRTGAANTEAFF,TGTGCCAGCAGGACCGGGGCAGCGAACACTGAAGCTTTCTTT
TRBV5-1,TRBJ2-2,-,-,CASSLLGGELFF,TGCGCCAGCAGCTTGTTGGGCGGGGAGCTGTTTTTT
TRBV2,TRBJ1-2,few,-,CASSALYGYGYTF,TGTGCCAGCAGTGCTCTTTACGGCTATGGCTACACCTTC
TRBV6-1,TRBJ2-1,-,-,CASSESGRRSYNEQFF,TGTGCCAGCAGTGAATCTGGCCGCCGCTCCTACAATGAGCAGTTCTTC
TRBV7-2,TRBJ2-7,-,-,CASSFLTEQYF,TGTGCCAGCAGCTTTTTGACCGAGCAGTACTTC
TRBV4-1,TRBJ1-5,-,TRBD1,CASSQLPGGSGQPQHF,TGCGCCAGCAGCCAGCTTCCAGGGGGATCTGGTCAGCCCCAGCATTTT
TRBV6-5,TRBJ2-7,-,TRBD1,CASSLVRGYEQYF,TGTGCCAGCAGTTTGGTCAGGGGGTACGAGCAGTACTTC
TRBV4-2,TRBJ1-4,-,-,CASSQDATNEKLFF,TGTGCCAGCAGCCAAGATGCGACTAATGAAAAACTGTTTTTT
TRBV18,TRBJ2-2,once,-,CASSPVFQTVNTGELFF,TGTGCCAGCTCACCGGTATTCCAGACAGTAAACACCGGGGAGCTGTTTTTT
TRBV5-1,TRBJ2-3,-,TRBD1,CASSLGQTTQYF,TGCGCCAGCAGCCTGGGACAGACGACGCAGTATTTT
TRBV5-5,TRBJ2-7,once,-,CASSLSTTGTTPYEQYF,TGTGCCAGCAGCCTTTCAACGACAGGGACTACCCCCTACGAGCAGTACTTC
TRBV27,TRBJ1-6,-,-,CASKPRGGTNSPLHF,TGTGCCAGCAAACCCCGAGGTGGGACGAATTCACCCCTCCACTTT
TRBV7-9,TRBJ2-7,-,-,CASSPYSSRGEEQYF,TGTGCCAGCAGCCCCTACTCCTCCAGGGGAGAGGAGCAGTACTTC
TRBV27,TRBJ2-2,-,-,CASRRARGTGGELFF,TGTGCCAGCAGGCGGGCCCGGGGGACGGGCGGGGAGCTGTTTTTT
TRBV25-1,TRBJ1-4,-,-,CASSSLQRAPEKLFF,TGTGCCAGCAGTTCGCTACAGAGGGCTCCGGAAAAACTGTTTTTT
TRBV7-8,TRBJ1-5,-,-,CASSFKDSVSNQPQHF,TGTGCCAGCAGCTTCAAGGACAGCGTCAGCAATCAGCCCCAGCATTTT
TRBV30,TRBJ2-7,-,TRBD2,CAWSVPGLAGVYEQYF,TGTGCCTGGAGTGTACCCGGGCTAGCGGGGGTCTACGAGCAGTACTTC
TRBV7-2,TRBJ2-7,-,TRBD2,CASSLDGRPPYEQYF,TGTGCCAGCAGCTTGGACGGGAGGCCGCCCTACGAGCAGTACTTC
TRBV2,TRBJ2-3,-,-,CASTTVGGSTDTQYF,TGTGCCAGCACCACCGTCGGGGGTAGCACAGATACGCAGTATTTT
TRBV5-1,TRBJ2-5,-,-,CASSFGPQETQYF,TGCGCCAGCAGCTTCGGGCCACAAGAGACCCAGTACTTC
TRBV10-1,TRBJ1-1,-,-,CASSPNTAEAFF,TGCGCCAGCAGCCCTAACACGGCTGAAGCTTTCTTT
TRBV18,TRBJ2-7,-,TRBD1,CASSPGTGGSYEQYF,TGTGCCAGCTCACCCGGGACAGGGGGGTCCTACGAGCAGTACTTC
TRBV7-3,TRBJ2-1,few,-,CASSSQGNEQFF,TGTGCCAGCAGCTCACAGGGCAATGAGCAGTTCTTC
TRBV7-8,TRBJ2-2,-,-,CASSVNRPFPGNTGELFF,TGTGCCAGCAGCGTCAACCGGCCCTTCCCGGGGAACACCGGGGAGCTGTTTTTT
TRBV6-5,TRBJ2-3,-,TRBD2,CASRQSASGTDTQYF,TGTGCCAGCAGGCAGTCGGCTAGCGGAACAGATACGCAGTATTTT
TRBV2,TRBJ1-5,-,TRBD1,CASSGQGFPQPQHF,TGTGCCAGCAGTGGACAGGGTTTTCCCCAGCCCCAGCATTTT
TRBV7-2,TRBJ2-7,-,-,CASSPLQHYEQYF,TGTGCCAGCAGCCCCTTACAACATTACGAGCAGTACTTC
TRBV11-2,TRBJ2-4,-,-,CASSFWGDSKNIQYF,TGTGCCAGCAGCTTCTGGGGGGATTCCAAAAACATTCAGTACTTC
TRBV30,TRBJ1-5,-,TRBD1,CAWSVQGGFNQPQHF,TGTGCCTGGAGTGTCCAGGGGGGCTTTAATCAGCCCCAGCATTTT
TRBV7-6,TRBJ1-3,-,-,CASSYSLGNTIYF,TGTGCCAGCAGCTACAGCCTTGGAAACACCATATATTTT
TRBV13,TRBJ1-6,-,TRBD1,CASSLGGGAYNSPLHF,TGTGCCAGCAGCTTAGGAGGGGGCGCCTATAATTCACCCCTCCACTTT
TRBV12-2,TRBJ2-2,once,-,CASRSSTAGAGELFF,TGTGCAAGTCGCAGTTCGACGGCCGGGGCCGGGGAGCTGTTTTTT
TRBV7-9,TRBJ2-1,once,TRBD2,CASSSLPGLAGDNEQFF,TGTGCCAGCAGCTCTCTTCCGGGACTAGCGGGGGACAATGAGCAGTTCTTC
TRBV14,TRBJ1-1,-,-,CASTPRGKDEAFF,TGTGCCAGCACCCCGAGGGGCAAGGATGAAGCTTTCTTT
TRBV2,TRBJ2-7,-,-,CASSEVGRSSYEQYF,TGTGCCAGCAGTGAAGTGGGCAGGAGCTCCTACGAGCAGTACTTC
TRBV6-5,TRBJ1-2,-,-,CASSDRPGDGYTF,TGTGCCAGCAGTGACCGACCGGGGGATGGCTACACCTTC
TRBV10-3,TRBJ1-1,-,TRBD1,CAIRDRPNTEAFF,TGTGCCATCCGGGACAGACCGAACACTGAAGCTTTCTTT
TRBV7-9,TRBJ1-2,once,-,CASSLWAARRHGYTF,TGTGCCAGCAGCTTATGGGCAGCCCGCCGGCATGGCTACACCTTC